The TCR beta chain under discussion was sequenced for a study of CD8 T cell repertoires and HIV-1 epitope variants. On the study more broadly: T cells were stimulated with Twenty-five Gag and Nef peptides separately.

The CDR3 totals 13 residues. Trimming pared 0 bases from V and 10 bases from J, leaving 10 bases between. Germline V lookup: CDR1 SGHDT, CDR2 YYEEEE. On this clone itself: Its specificity is not known.

Some clones are missing from TCRdb's copy, which holds only in-frame ones; the method was immunoSEQ multiplex PCR. The sample yields 5,400 or so clones, approximately 66% seen once. J is TRBJ2-2 and V is TRBV5-6; D gene uncertain. The TCR sequence derives from a male donor with HIV. Sequenced: cultured CD8+ T cells derived from PBMCs. The CDR3 nucleotides are TGTGCCAGCAGCTTGGGGGTCAGTTTGGAGCTGTTTTTT. Translation: CASSLGVSLELFF.